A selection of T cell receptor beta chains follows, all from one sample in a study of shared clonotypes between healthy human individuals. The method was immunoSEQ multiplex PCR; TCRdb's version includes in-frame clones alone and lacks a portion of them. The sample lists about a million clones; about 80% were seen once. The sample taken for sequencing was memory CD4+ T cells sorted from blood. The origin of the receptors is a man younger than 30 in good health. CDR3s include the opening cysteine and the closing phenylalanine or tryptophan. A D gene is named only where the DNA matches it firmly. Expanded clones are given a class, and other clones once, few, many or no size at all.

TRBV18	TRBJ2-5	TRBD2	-	TGTGCCAGCTCGCCGACTAGCGGGGGAGGCCAAGAGACCCAGTACTTC	CASSPTSGGGQETQYF
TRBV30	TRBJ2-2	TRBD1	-	TGTGCCTGGAGGCGACAGGGGAACACCGGGGAGCTGTTTTTT	CAWRRQGNTGELFF
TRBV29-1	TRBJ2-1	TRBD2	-	TGCAGCGTTGAAGCCCCCGGGACTAGCATCTACGATGAGCAGTTCTTC	CSVEAPGTSIYDEQFF
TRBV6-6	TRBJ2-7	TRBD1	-	TGTGCCAGCAGAAGACCTTCAGGGGACAGTGCCTACGAGCAGTACTTC	CASRRPSGDSAYEQYF
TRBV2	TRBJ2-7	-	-	TGTGCCAGCAGGTACCGCGCCTACGAGCAGTACTTC	CASRYRAYEQYF
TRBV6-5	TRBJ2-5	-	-	TGTGCCAGCAGTTTTGGGGTCGGGTACCAAGAGACCCAGTACTTC	CASSFGVGYQETQYF
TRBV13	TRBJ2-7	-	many	TGTGCCAGCAGCCCCACCGGGACAACCTACGAGCAGTACTTC	CASSPTGTTYEQYF
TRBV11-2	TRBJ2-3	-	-	TGTGCCAGCAGCTTGTCCGGGAGAGCAGATACGCAGTATTTT	CASSLSGRADTQYF
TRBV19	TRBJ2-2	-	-	TGTGCCAGTAGTATAGGTCAGGGGACCACCGGGGAGCTGTTTTTT	CASSIGQGTTGELFF
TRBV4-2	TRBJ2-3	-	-	TGTGCCAGCAGCCCTAAGGCCGGGGATTCGGCAGATACGCAGTATTTT	CASSPKAGDSADTQYF
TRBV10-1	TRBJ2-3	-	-	TGCGCCAGCAGCGAGACCACTCCGGGAACAGATACGCAGTATTTT	CASSETTPGTDTQYF
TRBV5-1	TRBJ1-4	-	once	TGCGCCAGCAGCTTGGGGGCCCCACCAGCAACTAATGAAAAACTGTTTTTT	CASSLGAPPATNEKLFF
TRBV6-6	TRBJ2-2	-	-	TGTGCCAGCAGTTCTTGGCCGGAGAATCACGGGGAGCTGTTTTTT	CASSSWPENHGELFF
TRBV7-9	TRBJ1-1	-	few	TGTGCCAGCACCAAGGACGGAATCATGAACACTGAAGCTTTCTTT	CASTKDGIMNTEAFF
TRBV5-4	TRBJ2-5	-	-	TGTGCCAGCAGCTTGGGGGTGGGAGAGACCCAGTACTTC	CASSLGVGETQYF
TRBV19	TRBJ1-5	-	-	TGTGCCAGTAGACCAACTCTATTTGGCAATCAGCCCCAGCATTTT	CASRPTLFGNQPQHF
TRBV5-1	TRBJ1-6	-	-	TGCGCCAGCAGCCCCTCGGGGGGGGACAATTCACCCCTCCACTTT	CASSPSGGDNSPLHF
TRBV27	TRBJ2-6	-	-	TGTGCCAGCAGTTCAGGGCCCGGAGTCCCTGGGGCCAACGTCCTGACTTTC	CASSSGPGVPGANVLTF
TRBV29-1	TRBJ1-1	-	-	TGCAGCGTTCTAAGGTCTGACACTGAAGCTTTCTTT	CSVLRSDTEAFF
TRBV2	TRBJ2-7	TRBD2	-	TGTGCCAGCAGGCGGACTAGCGGGATGGGCGAGCAGTACTTC	CASRRTSGMGEQYF
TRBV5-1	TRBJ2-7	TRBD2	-	TGCGCCAGCAGCGAGGGCCCCTCTGCGGGAGATTTGGGTGAGCAGTACTTC	CASSEGPSAGDLGEQYF
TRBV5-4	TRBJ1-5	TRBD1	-	TGTGCCAGCAGCCGGACAGGGGATGGAAGCAATCAGCCCCAGCATTTT	CASSRTGDGSNQPQHF
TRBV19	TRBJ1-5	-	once	TGTGCCACCAGTGGAAGGACGGTAAATCAGCCCCAGCATTTT	CATSGRTVNQPQHF
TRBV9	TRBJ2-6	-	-	TGTGCCAGCAGCCTCAGGACTGGGGCCAACGTCCTGACTTTC	CASSLRTGANVLTF
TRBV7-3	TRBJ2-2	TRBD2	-	TGTGCCAGCAGTGGAAGCGGGAGTACCGGGGAGCTGTTTTTT	CASSGSGSTGELFF
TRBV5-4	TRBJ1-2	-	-	TGTGCCAGCAGCCCTCTATTTGGGGGCTACACCTTC	CASSPLFGGYTF
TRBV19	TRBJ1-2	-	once	TGTGCCAGTAGTATCACAGGGAACTATGGCTACACCTTC	CASSITGNYGYTF
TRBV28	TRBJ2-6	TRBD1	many	TGTGCCAGCAGTCTCCGGGACAGCTTGTACCTCTCTGGGGCCAACGTCCTGACTTTC	CASSLRDSLYLSGANVLTF
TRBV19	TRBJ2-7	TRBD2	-	TGTGCCAGTAGTCCAGGAACGGGACTAGGCTTCGCTGAGCAGTACTTC	CASSPGTGLGFAEQYF
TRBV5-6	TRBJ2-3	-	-	TGTGCCAGCAGCTTGAGGGGACTTAGCACAGATACGCAGTATTTT	CASSLRGLSTDTQYF